This T cell receptor beta chain was found in a study of T cells in Graves' hyperthyroidism and ophthalmopathy. RNA transcripts served as the template for amplifying TCR beta CDR3 regions. HTBI primers were the set used in a first-round RT-PCR of the TCR CDR3. TCRdb recomputed calls from the multiplex PCR reads with MiXCR, one row per CDR3 protein. The top ten hold roughly 8% of the sample, which has 700,000 or so distinct CDR3 sequences, around 17% seen once. This clonotype was counted ten times or more. The CDR3 loop spans 16 amino acids. CDR1 is LGHDT and CDR2 is YNNKEL in the germline V gene (reference sequence). V gave up 6 bases and J gave up 9 bases; unmatched junction bases: 10.

Sequenced: blood. This receptor was identified in a man younger than 35 with Graves' hyperthyroidism. The V call is TRBV3-1, the J call TRBJ2-1, with 14 bases identical to TRBD2. CDR3 nucleotide sequence: TGTGCCAGCAGTCAGACCGGGACTAGCGGGAGTTCTGAGCAGTTCTTC. Its translation is CASSQTGTSGSSEQFF.